The 2 T cell receptor beta chains below all came from one sample that was sequenced in a study of blood T cell repertoires in COVID-19. Assay: immunoSEQ multiplex PCR; the TCRdb copy retains only in-frame clones and omits some. The table includes roughly 32,000 clones, about 92% detected once. Sequenced: peripheral blood. The receptors here all came from an elderly man with acute or convalescent COVID-19.

The V gene is TRBV3-1 (or the pseudogene TRBV3-2), the J gene TRBJ2-7, with D possibly TRBD1 on 5 matching bases. The V and J ends lost 3 bases and 3 bases respectively, with 12 bases between them. Germline V gene lookup returns CDR1 LGHDT and CDR2 YNNKEL (reference sequence). The CDR3 runs to 14 residues. The CDR3 here is CASSQGPQIYEQYF. DNA for the CDR3: TGTGCCAGCAGCCAGGGGCCCCAGATCTACGAGCAGTACTTC.

V and J are TRBV24-1 and TRBJ2-3, with TRBD2 identical over 10 bases. The V gene's germline CDR1 is KGHDR and CDR2 SFDVKD. After removal of 4 bases from V and 14 bases from J, the junction contained 2 bases not matched to a gene. CDR3 length: 11 amino acids. CDR3 region: CATSDLAGAYF. The CDR3, as DNA: TGTGCCACCAGTGACCTAGCGGGGGCGTATTTT.